The 29 T cell receptor beta chains presented below share a single source sample, sequenced in a study of blood T cells in healthy people across ages. Sample-barcoded 5' priming and a J-beta primer mix drove a second PCR of about 6 to 11 cycles. MiXCR was run by TCRdb on the 5' RACE reads, yielding one entry per CDR3 protein. The sample contains more than 800,000 distinct CDR3 sequences, around 30% of which appear only once. Source material: blood. The receptors originated from a woman at least 80 years old in good health.

Concerning this clonotype: One end of the junction varies from germline; a read error may be responsible. CDR3 sequence (DNA): TGTGCCAGCAGTTCGTGGATCACTAGCACGGATACGCAGTATTTT. As protein: CASSSWITSTDTQYF. The chain recombines TRBV12-3 or TRBV12-4 with TRBJ2-3; tentatively, D is TRBD2 (6 bases). The CDR3 is 15 amino acids.

The chain uses TRBV10-2 and TRBJ1-4, with TRBD1 as a possible D gene (6 bases). The CDR3 consists of 15 residues. Germline CDR1 WSHSY, CDR2 SAAADI. Trimming stripped 3 bases from V and 4 bases from J, with 12 bases between. Here the CDR3 DNA reads TGCGCCAGCAGTGAACCAGGGGTGCTTAATGAAAAACTGTTTTTT. Its translation: CASSEPGVLNEKLFF.

This clonotype appeared many times. V and J are TRBV20-1 and TRBJ2-3, with D possibly TRBD2 on 5 matching bases. Germline V gene data show CDR1 as DFQATT and CDR2 as SNEGSKA (reference sequence). This CDR3 is built from 15 residues. Trimming shortened V by 0 bases and J by 3 bases, and 13 bases separated the two germline ends. CDR3 amino acids: CSARDPRGKTDTQYF. The CDR3 coding sequence is TGCAGTGCTAGAGATCCCCGGGGAAAGACAGATACGCAGTATTTT.

The chain recombines TRBV11-3 with TRBJ1-2; D gene unclear. Per germline, CDR1 SGHNT and CDR2 YENEEA. V was trimmed by 5 bases and J by 6 bases, leaving 10 bases between them. The CDR3 has 12 amino acids. The CDR3 loop reads CASSVGADGYTF. The CDR3 DNA follows: TGTGCCAGCAGCGTGGGAGCGGATGGCTACACCTTC.

The chain uses TRBV5-6 and TRBJ1-5; possibly TRBD1 for D (5 bases). In germline, CDR1 is SGHDT, CDR2 YYEEEE. V was trimmed by 1 base and J by 1 base, leaving 9 bases between them. The CDR3 loop spans 15 amino acids. The CDR3 sequence: CASSLIGASNQPQHF. The CDR3 DNA sequence: TGTGCCAGCAGCTTGATAGGGGCAAGCAATCAGCCCCAGCATTTT.

This clonotype occurred many times. The chain has TRBV3-1 and TRBJ2-1; TRBD2 matches at 7 bases. The length of the CDR3 is 20 residues. V lost 0 bases to trimming and J lost 0 bases; unmatched junction nucleotides: 14. Germline V gene lookup returns CDR1 LGHDT and CDR2 YNNKEL (reference sequence). The CDR3 region has the DNA TGTGCCAGCAGCCAAGATCGGTCGGGGGGACTTTTGAGCTCCTACAATGAGCAGTTCTTC. Translating gives CASSQDRSGGLLSSYNEQFF.

The chain combines TRBV29-1 with TRBJ1-2; 7 bases fit TRBD1. V was pared by 6 bases and J by 6 bases, with 16 bases of the junction left unmatched. Germline values: CDR1 SQVTM, CDR2 ANQGSEA. The length of the CDR3 is 15 residues. The DNA for the CDR3 is TGCAGCGTATGGGACAGTTCCTCCCAAGGAGATGGCTACACCTTC. The encoded protein is CSVWDSSSQGDGYTF.

This clonotype was counted a few times. J is TRBJ2-3 and V is TRBV7-2, with D perhaps TRBD1 (6 bases). CDR1 and CDR2 (germline): SGHTA, FQGNSA. The CDR3 runs 15 residues. Trimming removed 2 bases from V and 2 bases from J, with 11 bases in between. CDR3 protein: CASSLFWGLTDTQYF. CDR3 nucleotides: TGTGCCAGCAGCTTATTTTGGGGGCTCACAGATACGCAGTATTTT.

This clonotype has ten or more counts. The CDR3 region has the DNA TGTGCCAGCAGCTCGTTAAGGGCACTAGCGGGGGGGATCAACAATGAGCAGTTCTTC. Translated, it gives CASSSLRALAGGINNEQFF. The rearrangement uses TRBV7-2 and TRBJ2-1, with 13 bases aligning to TRBD2. The CDR3 loop spans 19 amino acids. Looked up from germline, CDR1 is SGHTA and CDR2 is FQGNSA. With V trimmed by 4 bases and J by 5 bases, 14 bases remained unmatched. Filled out from reference TRBV7-2 and TRBJ2-1, the complete variable domain reads GAGVSQSPSNKVTEKGKDVELRCDPISGHTALYWYRQSLGQGLEFLIYFQGNSAPDKSGLPSDRFSAERTGGSVSTLTIQRTQQEDSAVYLCASSSLRALAGGINNEQFFGPGTRLTVL.

A note on this clonotype: A clone one base away is much larger, so this may be a read error. This sequence joins TRBV28 and TRBJ2-7; TRBD1 aligns across 9 bases. The CDR3 contains 15 residues. Germline V gene lookup returns CDR1 MDHEN and CDR2 SYDVKM. CDR3 sequence reads: CASSTLGQGTYGQYF. CDR3 DNA sequence: TGTGCCAGCAGTACTCTTGGACAGGGGACCTACGGGCAGTACTTC.

The V call is TRBV6-5, the J call TRBJ1-4, with 7 nucleotides matching TRBD1. Looked up from germline, CDR1 is MNHEY and CDR2 is SVGAGI. This CDR3 contains 14 residues. With V trimmed by 6 bases and J by 7 bases, 8 bases remained unmatched. The CDR3 DNA is TGTGCCAGCAGCCGGACAGGCCAGGCTGAAAAACTGTTTTTT. Translating it yields CASSRTGQAEKLFF.

A word on this clonotype: A much bigger clone sits one base away, suggesting this may be a read error. The chain uses TRBV25-1 and TRBJ1-2; D gene ambiguous. This CDR3 is built from 16 residues. Germline V lookup: CDR1 MGHDK, CDR2 SYGVNS. The CDR3 coding sequence is TGTGCCAGCAGTGAATTCACCCCAGGCCGGAACTATAGCTACACCTTC. Its protein is CASSEFTPGRNYSYTF.

This clonotype was picked up many times. This chain uses TRBV3-1 with TRBJ1-2; D ambiguous. The V end was cut by 1 base, the J end by 8 bases, with 11 bases between. Germline V gene sequence: CDR1 LGHDT, CDR2 YNNKEL (reference sequence). CDR3 length equals 13 residues. The CDR3 protein is CASSQAGPKGYTF. DNA of the CDR3: TGTGCCAGCAGCCAAGCAGGTCCGAAGGGCTACACCTTC.

Comments on this clonotype: This may stem from a read error, because a much larger clone lies one nucleotide away. This chain uses TRBV6-1 with TRBJ2-1; 11 bases map to TRBD1. CDR1 is MNHNS, CDR2 SASEGT, per germline. The J segment lost 8 bases and the V segment lost 3 bases, leaving 6 bases of the junction unmatched. The CDR3 spans 15 residues. CDR3 nucleotides: TGTGCCAGCAGTGAGGACAGGGGGCGTTTTTATGAGCAGTTCTTC. This encodes CASSEDRGRFYEQFF.

As to this clonotype: One base away lies a much larger clone, so this may be a sequencing read error. This chain uses TRBV29-1 with TRBJ2-3; TRBD1 aligns across 7 bases. The trim removed 5 bases at V and 5 bases at J, leaving 7 bases unmatched. From germline, CDR1 is SQVTM and CDR2 ANQGSEA. This CDR3 is built from 13 residues. Here the CDR3 reads CSVWTGGGDTQYF. As DNA, the CDR3 is TGCAGCGTTTGGACAGGAGGTGGAGATACGCAGTATTTT.

This clonotype was detected ten times or more. The genes are TRBV24-1 and TRBJ2-7, with 10 bases lining up with TRBD1. Per the germline V gene, CDR1 is KGHDR and CDR2 is SFDVKD. Trimming took 8 bases from V and 5 from J; bases not matched to a gene: 8. The CDR3 is made up of 14 amino acids. The CDR3 region is CATIWDRGSNEQYF. CDR3 in DNA: TGTGCCACCATATGGGACAGGGGTTCCAACGAGCAGTACTTC.

This chain links TRBV7-3 with TRBJ2-3, with unresolved D. Germline V gene data show CDR1 as SGHTA and CDR2 as FQGTGA. This CDR3 spans 13 amino acids. V shed 2 bases and J shed 6 bases, with 9 bases lying between them. Here the CDR3 reads CASSLLRSDTQYF. For the CDR3, the DNA is TGTGCCAGCAGCTTACTGCGGTCGGATACGCAGTATTTT.

This clonotype was seen a handful of times. The chain uses TRBV5-1 and TRBJ2-7; 8 positions agree with TRBD2. The trim removed 0 bases at V and 5 bases at J, leaving 7 bases unmatched. Germline CDR1 SGHRS, CDR2 YFSETQ. The CDR3 extends over 15 amino acids. CDR3 region: CASSLVGSGNDEQYF. CDR3 nucleotides: TGCGCCAGCAGCTTGGTTGGTAGCGGGAACGACGAGCAGTACTTC. The full variable domain, with the rest looked up from reference TRBV5-1 and TRBJ2-7, is KAGVTQTPRYLIKTRGQQVTLSCSPISGHRSVSWYQQTPGQGLQFLFEYFSETQRNKGNFPGRFSGRQFSNSRSEMNVSTLELGDSALYLCASSLVGSGNDEQYFGPGTRLTVT.

The rearrangement joins TRBV7-2 to TRBJ1-2; tentative D call: TRBD1 (6 bases). The germline CDR1 and CDR2 sequences are SGHTA and FQGNSA. This CDR3 is 15 amino acids long. V was clipped by 3 bases and J by 3 bases, with 14 bases between them. CDR3 sequence reads: CASSFPRQAHYGYTF. The CDR3 DNA follows: TGTGCCAGCAGCTTCCCCCGACAGGCCCACTATGGCTACACCTTC.

On this clonotype: This may be a read error: a much more frequent sequence differs by one nucleotide. The chain couples TRBV29-1 to TRBJ1-2; tentative D call: TRBD1 (5 bases). The CDR3 sequence is 13 residues long. V was shortened by 8 bases and J by 7 bases, with 20 bases between the two germline ends. CDR1 and CDR2 (germline): SQVTM, ANQGSEA. The CDR3 is CSLGRPGDCGYTF. Written as DNA, the CDR3 is TGCAGCCTGGGTCGGCCGGGGGACTGTGGCTACACCTTC.

Points on this clonotype: One base away lies a much larger clone, so this may be a sequencing read error. The limits of the CDR3 on the DNA are not certain, so only TCRdb's listed CDR3 is given. V and J are TRBV2 and TRBJ2-6; the DNA was not used to check the table's D call, TRBD1. Inclusive of both ends, the CDR3 amounts to 16 amino acids. Germline V CDR1 and CDR2: SNHLY, FYNNEI. The CDR3 is CASRGLWGSGANVRTF.

V gene TRBV12-3 or TRBV12-4 combines with J gene TRBJ2-1; D perhaps matches TRBD1 (6 bases). Trimming cost V 4 bases and J 6 bases, with 7 bases left between them. The CDR3 totals 12 residues. CDR3 DNA sequence: TGTGCCAGCAGTTGGACAGCCAATGAGCAGTTCTTC. Residues: CASSWTANEQFF.

The rearrangement links TRBV19 to TRBJ2-7; D not resolved. V was shortened by 0 bases and J by 0 bases, with 12 bases between the two germline ends. Germline CDR1 is LNHDA and CDR2 is SQIVND (reference sequence). The CDR3 runs 16 residues. Written as DNA, the CDR3 is TGTGCCAGTAGTATAGAGCGGACCTCTTACTCCTACGAGCAGTACTTC. It translates to CASSIERTSYSYEQYF.

For this clonotype: One end of the junction does not line up with germline, which may come from a read error. The chain employs TRBV7-2 and TRBJ1-1, with 7 bases lining up with TRBD1. Germline assignment: CDR1 SGHTA and CDR2 FQGNSA. This CDR3 has 14 residues. CDR3 amino acids: CASRLEGQVSEAFF. The DNA of the CDR3 is TGTGCCAGCAGGTTAGAAGGACAGGTCTCTGAAGCTTTCTTT.

This clonotype was recorded many times. This sequence joins TRBV7-2 and TRBJ2-5; D is possibly TRBD1 or TRBD2 (7 bases each). Germline V gene sequence: CDR1 SGHTA, CDR2 FQGNSA. This CDR3 spans 16 amino acids. Trimming took off 1 base at V and 3 bases at J, with 15 bases between the two ends. The CDR3 protein is CASSLGPRGGKETQYF. Written as DNA, the CDR3 is TGTGCCAGCAGCTTAGGCCCCAGGGGGGGAAAAGAGACCCAGTACTTC.

This clonotype turned up a few times. The V call is TRBV20-1, the J call TRBJ2-3; D is ambiguous. V lost 3 bases and J 0 bases, leaving 16 bases between the germline ends. The CDR3 spans 16 residues. The germline V gene has CDR1 DFQATT and CDR2 SNEGSKA (reference sequence). CDR3 DNA sequence: TGCAGTGCTAGGGGAAGGCTGGGCGCTAGCACAGATACGCAGTATTTT. Its translation is CSARGRLGASTDTQYF.

In its sample, this clonotype was seen many times. This rearrangement joins TRBV6-2 or TRBV6-3 to TRBJ2-7, with D perhaps TRBD1 (5 bases). The germline V and J ends were trimmed by 2 bases and 1 base, with 12 bases remaining between them. The CDR3 runs 15 residues. Germline values: CDR1 MNHEY, CDR2 SVGEGT. The CDR3 DNA follows: TGTGCCAGCAGTTACGTAGGGGCGCAATCCTACGAGCAGTACTTC. It encodes CASSYVGAQSYEQYF.

Concerning this clonotype itself: A much bigger clone sits one base away, suggesting this may be a read error. The gene calls are TRBV6-6 and TRBJ2-1; D is possibly TRBD1 (6 bases). Germline CDR1 and CDR2: MNHNY and SVGAGI (reference sequence). There are 13 residues in the CDR3. The CDR3 protein is CASRAPGENGQFF. Written as DNA, the CDR3 is TGTGCCAGCAGGGCCCCAGGGGAAAATGGGCAGTTCTTC.

This clonotype has ten or more counts. This rearrangement joins TRBV7-2 to TRBJ2-7; D might be TRBD1 (5 bases). There are 13 residues in the CDR3. V lost 5 bases and J lost 4, with 12 bases in between. Per the germline V gene, CDR1 is SGHTA and CDR2 is FQGNSA. The CDR3 protein is CASSPHQGYEQYF. CDR3 DNA sequence: TGTGCCAGCAGCCCACACCAGGGTTACGAGCAGTACTTC.